This TCR beta chain was found in a study of T cells in Graves' hyperthyroidism and ophthalmopathy. This clonotype has a count of ten or more. Uncontrolled infection, other autoimmune disease, pregnancy or lactation excluded patients. RNA transcripts provided the source from which TCR beta CDR3 regions were amplified. When the TCR CDR3 underwent first-round RT-PCR, the HTBI primer set was used. In TCRdb, the multiplex PCR reads were re-called with MiXCR into one record per CDR3 protein. The sample lists 660,000 or so distinct CDR3 sequences; roughly 20% were seen once. This clonotype originated in a man aged 30 to 45 with Graves' ophthalmopathy. The specimen was blood.

CDR3 sequence: CASQRDRYGNQPQHF. The CDR3 DNA follows: TGTGCCAGTCAGAGGGACAGGTACGGCAATCAGCCCCAGCATTTT. The chain carries TRBV28 and TRBJ1-5; 8 bases align to TRBD1. The CDR3 totals 15 residues. The V and J ends lost 9 bases and 2 bases, in that order; junction bases with no gene match: 9. Germline V lookup: CDR1 MDHEN, CDR2 SYDVKM.